What follows describes a single T cell receptor (beta chain). Its antigen is still unknown. The sample contains more than one DNA sequence encoding this CDR3. Naive CD8 cells lacked CD45RO, underwent positive selection for CCR7 and left out terminally differentiated effector memory CD45RA+ cells. The record originates from a study of shared clonotypes between healthy human individuals. Genomic DNA of every subset was divided equally among multiple immunoSEQ plates. The method was immunoSEQ multiplex PCR; TCRdb's version includes in-frame clones alone and lacks a portion of them. The table includes just over 2,000,000 clones, approximately 95% detected once. CDR3 length: 12 residues. V lost 2 bases and J 8 bases, leaving 8 bases between the germline ends. Germline-derived CDR1 and CDR2 are SGHNT and YYREEE (reference sequence). The study's findings and limits: Non-shared clonotypes had lower generation probabilities than clonotypes shared by all four sorted-subset donors.

The TCR originated in a man between 18 and 29 years old in good health. Sequencing was done on a sample of naive CD8+ T cells sorted from blood. This chain links TRBV5-4 with TRBJ2-1, with D tentatively TRBD2 (5 bases). CDR3 in amino acids: CASSLGGDEQFF. For the CDR3, the DNA is TGTGCCAGCAGCTTAGGAGGCGATGAGCAGTTCTTC.